This paragraph covers one TCR beta chain sequence. Its antigen is undetermined. The record originates from a study of blood T cells in healthy people across ages. Overall study context: When template switching was applied, about one barcoded beta molecule was captured per two T cells.

Study-wide findings and caveats: TCR beta diversity was tightly associated with the proportion of naive T cells.

This CDR3 comprises 15 residues. Germline-derived CDR1 and CDR2 are MNHEY and SMNVEV (reference sequence). Trimming removed 4 bases from V and 11 bases from J; junction bases left unmatched: 16. The second PCR ran 7 to 11 cycles with a sample-barcoded 5' primer and J-beta primers. Via MiXCR, TCRdb re-called the 5' RACE reads, giving one row per CDR3 protein. The top ten clones hold 6.5% to 8.5% of a sample with about 1.4 million distinct CDR3 sequences, almost 60% of them seen once. Sequences were obtained from blood. The sequence was obtained from a man between 18 and 29 years old in good health. This chain connects TRBV27 to TRBJ2-5; 7 positions match TRBD1. CDR3 loop: CASSSDRVNSNEQYF. In nucleotides, the CDR3 is TGTGCCAGCAGTTCAGACAGGGTAAACTCGAATGAGCAGTACTTC.